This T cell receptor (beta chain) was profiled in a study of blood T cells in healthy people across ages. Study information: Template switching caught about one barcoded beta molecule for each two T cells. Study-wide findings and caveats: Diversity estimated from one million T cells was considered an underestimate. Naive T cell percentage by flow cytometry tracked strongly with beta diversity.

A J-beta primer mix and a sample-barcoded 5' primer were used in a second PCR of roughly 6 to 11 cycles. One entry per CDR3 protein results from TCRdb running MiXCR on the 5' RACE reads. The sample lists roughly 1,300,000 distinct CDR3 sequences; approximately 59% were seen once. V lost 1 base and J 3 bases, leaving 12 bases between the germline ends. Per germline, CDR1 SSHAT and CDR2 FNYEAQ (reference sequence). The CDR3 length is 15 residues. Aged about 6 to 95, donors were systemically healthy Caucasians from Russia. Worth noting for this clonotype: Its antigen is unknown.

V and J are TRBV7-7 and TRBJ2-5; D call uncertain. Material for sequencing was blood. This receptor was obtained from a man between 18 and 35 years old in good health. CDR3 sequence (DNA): TGTGCCAGCAGCTTAGTTAATGGGTTCAAAGAGACCCAGTACTTC. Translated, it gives CASSLVNGFKETQYF.